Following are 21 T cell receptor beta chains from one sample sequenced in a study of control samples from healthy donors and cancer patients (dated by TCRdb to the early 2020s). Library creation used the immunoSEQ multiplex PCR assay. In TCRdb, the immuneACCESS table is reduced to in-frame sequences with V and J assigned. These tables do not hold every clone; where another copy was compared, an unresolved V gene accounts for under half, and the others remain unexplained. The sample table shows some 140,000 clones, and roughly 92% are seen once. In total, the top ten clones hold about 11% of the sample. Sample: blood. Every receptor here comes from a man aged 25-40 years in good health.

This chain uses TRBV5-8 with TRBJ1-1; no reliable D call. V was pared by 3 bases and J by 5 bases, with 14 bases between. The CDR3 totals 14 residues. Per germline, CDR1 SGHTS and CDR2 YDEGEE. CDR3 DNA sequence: TGTGCCAGCAGCTCCCCCGATAGGAGAACTGAAGCTTTCTTT. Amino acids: CASSSPDRRTEAFF.

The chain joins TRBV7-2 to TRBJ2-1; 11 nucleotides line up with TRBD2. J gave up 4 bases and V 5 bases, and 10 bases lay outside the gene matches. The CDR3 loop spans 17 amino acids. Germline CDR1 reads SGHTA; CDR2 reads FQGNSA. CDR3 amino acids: CASSQRRLAGPYNEQFF. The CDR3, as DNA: TGTGCCAGCAGCCAGAGGAGACTAGCGGGGCCGTACAATGAGCAGTTCTTC.

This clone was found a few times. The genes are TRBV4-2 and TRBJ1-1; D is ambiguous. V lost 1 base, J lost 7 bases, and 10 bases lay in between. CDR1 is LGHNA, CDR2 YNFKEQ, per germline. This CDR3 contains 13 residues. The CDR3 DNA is TGTGCCAGCAGCCAAGGAGGGAAAGGTGAAGCTTTCTTT. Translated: CASSQGGKGEAFF.

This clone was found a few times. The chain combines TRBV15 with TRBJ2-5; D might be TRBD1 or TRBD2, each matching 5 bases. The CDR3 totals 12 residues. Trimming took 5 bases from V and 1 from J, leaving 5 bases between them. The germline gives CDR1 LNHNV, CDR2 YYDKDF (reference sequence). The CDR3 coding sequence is TGTGCCACCAGCGGGACCCAAGAGACCCAGTACTTC. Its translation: CATSGTQETQYF.

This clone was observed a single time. The CDR3 region has the DNA TGTGCCAGCTCACCCCCGTGGGGACAGGGCGAGGATACGCAGTATTTT. The encoded protein is CASSPPWGQGEDTQYF. The chain employs TRBV18 and TRBJ2-3, with 9 bases lining up with TRBD1. Trimming at V came to 3 bases and at J to 6 bases, leaving 10 bases not matched to a gene. CDR1 KGHSH and CDR2 LQKENI come from the germline V gene. The CDR3 contains 16 residues.

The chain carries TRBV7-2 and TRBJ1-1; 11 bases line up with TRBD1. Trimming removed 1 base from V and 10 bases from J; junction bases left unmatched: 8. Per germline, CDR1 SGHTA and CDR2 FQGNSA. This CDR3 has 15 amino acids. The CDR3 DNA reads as TGTGCCAGCAGCTTAGAGGGAGGTGGGACAGGGGGAGCTTTCTTT. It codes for CASSLEGGGTGGAFF.

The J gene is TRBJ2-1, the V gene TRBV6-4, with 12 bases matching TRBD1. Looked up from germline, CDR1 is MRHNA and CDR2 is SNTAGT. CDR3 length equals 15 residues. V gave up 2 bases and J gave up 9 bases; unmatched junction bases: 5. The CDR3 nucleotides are TGTGCCAGCAGTGACGAGGGACAGGGGGCAAGTGAGCAGTTCTTC. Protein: CASSDEGQGASEQFF.

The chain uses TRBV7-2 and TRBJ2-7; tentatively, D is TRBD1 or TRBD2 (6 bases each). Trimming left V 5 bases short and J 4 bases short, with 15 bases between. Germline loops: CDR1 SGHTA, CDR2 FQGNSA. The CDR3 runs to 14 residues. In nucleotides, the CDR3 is TGTGCCAGCAGCCCCGGCCGGGGGCTGTACGAGCAGTACTTC. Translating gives CASSPGRGLYEQYF.

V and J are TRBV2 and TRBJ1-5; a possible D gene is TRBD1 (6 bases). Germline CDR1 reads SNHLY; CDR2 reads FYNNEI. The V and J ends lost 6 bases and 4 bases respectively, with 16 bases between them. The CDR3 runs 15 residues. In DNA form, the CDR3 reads TGTGCCAGCAGGCCGTCGAGGGGGACTAATCAGCCCCAGCATTTT. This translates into CASRPSRGTNQPQHF.

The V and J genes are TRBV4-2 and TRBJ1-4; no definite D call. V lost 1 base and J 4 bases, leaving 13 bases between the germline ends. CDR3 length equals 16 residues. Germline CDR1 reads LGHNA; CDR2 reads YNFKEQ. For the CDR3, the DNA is TGTGCCAGCAGCCAAGGAGGAGGGCATAATAATGAAAAACTGTTTTTT. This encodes CASSQGGGHNNEKLFF.

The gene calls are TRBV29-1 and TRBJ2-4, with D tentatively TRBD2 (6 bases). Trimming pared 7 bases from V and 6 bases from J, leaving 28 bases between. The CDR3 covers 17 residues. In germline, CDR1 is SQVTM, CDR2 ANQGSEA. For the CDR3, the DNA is TGCAGCGCCGTGGGGGTTTTGGGCACTCCCGGGGGAAACATTCAGTACTTC. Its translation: CSAVGVLGTPGGNIQYF.

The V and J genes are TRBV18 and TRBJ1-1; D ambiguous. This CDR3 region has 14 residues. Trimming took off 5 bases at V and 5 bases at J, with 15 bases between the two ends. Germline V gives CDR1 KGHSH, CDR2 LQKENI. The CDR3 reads CASSFNPPRTEAFF. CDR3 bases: TGTGCCAGCTCATTTAATCCCCCAAGGACTGAAGCTTTCTTT. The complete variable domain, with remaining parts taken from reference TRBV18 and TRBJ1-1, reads NAGVMQNPRHLVRRRGQEARLRCSPMKGHSHVYWYRQLPEEGLKFMVYLQKENIIDESGMPKERFSAEFPKEGPSILRIQQVVRGDSAAYFCASSFNPPRTEAFFGQGTRLTVV.

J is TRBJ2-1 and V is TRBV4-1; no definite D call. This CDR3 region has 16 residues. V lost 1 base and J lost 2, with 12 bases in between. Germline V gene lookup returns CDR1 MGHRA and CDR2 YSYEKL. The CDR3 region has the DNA TGCGCCAGCAGCCAAGTGACCGGGCCTCCCTACAATGAGCAGTTCTTC. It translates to CASSQVTGPPYNEQFF.

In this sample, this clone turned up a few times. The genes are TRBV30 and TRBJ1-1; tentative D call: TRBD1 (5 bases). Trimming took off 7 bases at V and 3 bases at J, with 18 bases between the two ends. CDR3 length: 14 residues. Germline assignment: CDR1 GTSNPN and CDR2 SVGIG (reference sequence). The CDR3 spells CASDMERLDTEAFF. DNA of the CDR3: TGTGCCTCGGACATGGAGAGGTTGGACACTGAAGCTTTCTTT.

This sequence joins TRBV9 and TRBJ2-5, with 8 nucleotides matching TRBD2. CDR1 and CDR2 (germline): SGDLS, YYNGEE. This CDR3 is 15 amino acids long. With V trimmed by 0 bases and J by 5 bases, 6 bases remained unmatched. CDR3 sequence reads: CASSVGAGGWETQYF. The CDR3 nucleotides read TGTGCCAGCAGCGTAGGGGCGGGAGGTTGGGAGACCCAGTACTTC.

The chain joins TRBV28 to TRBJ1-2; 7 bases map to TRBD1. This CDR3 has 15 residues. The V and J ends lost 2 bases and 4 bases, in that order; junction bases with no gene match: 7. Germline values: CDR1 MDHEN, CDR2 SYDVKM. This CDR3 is CASSLRQGVGYGYTF. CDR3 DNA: TGTGCCAGCAGTTTACGGCAGGGGGTGGGCTATGGCTACACCTTC.

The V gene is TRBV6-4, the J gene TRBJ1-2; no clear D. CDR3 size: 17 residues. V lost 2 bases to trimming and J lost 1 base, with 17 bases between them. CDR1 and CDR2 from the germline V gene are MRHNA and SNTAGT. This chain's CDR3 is CASSDPSYCSVNYGYTF. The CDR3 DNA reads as TGTGCCAGCAGTGACCCTTCTTACTGCAGCGTTAACTATGGCTACACCTTC.

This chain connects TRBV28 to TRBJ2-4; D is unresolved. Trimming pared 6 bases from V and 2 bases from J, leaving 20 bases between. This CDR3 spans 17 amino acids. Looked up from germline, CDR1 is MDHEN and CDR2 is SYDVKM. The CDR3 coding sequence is TGTGCCAGCAGGACGTTAGTTACGACATCCCCCAAAAACATTCAGTACTTC. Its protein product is CASRTLVTTSPKNIQYF.

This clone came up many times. CDR3 loop: CASSSVPGGIQNIQYF. DNA for the CDR3: TGTGCCAGCAGTTCCGTGCCGGGAGGCATCCAAAACATTCAGTACTTC. V gene TRBV2 combines with J gene TRBJ2-4; TRBD2 matches at 7 bases. The CDR3 covers 16 residues. From germline, CDR1 is SNHLY and CDR2 FYNNEI. The J segment lost 5 bases and the V segment lost 5 bases, leaving 12 bases of the junction unmatched.

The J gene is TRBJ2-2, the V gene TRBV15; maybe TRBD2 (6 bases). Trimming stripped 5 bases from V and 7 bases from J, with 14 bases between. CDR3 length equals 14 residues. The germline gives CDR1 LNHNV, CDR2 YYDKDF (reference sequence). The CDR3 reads CATSQQREVGELFF. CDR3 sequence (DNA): TGTGCCACCAGCCAACAAAGGGAGGTCGGGGAGCTGTTTTTT.

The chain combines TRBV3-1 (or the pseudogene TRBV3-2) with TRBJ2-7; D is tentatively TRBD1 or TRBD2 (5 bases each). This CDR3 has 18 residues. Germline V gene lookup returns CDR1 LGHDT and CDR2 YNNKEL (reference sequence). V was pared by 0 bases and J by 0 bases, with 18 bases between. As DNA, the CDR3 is TGTGCCAGCAGCCAAGAAGTGGGTCGGGGACGGGACTCCTACGAGCAGTACTTC. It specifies CASSQEVGRGRDSYEQYF.